This record covers a single TCR beta chain. Its cognate antigen is unknown. In germline, CDR1 is SGHRS, CDR2 YFSETQ. This CDR3 has 14 residues. Scientists made TCR beta cDNA using 5'RACE template switching with UMIs. TCRdb re-called the 5' RACE reads and shows each CDR3 protein once, DNA omitted. The sample includes fewer than 200,000 distinct CDR3 sequences. These data are taken from a study of T cells expressing NK-cell markers. Study as a whole: Sorted CD3+CD56+NKG2C+, CD3+CD56+NKG2C- and CD3+CD56-NKG2C+ T-cell subsets were beta-chain profiled.

Findings and caveats of the study: The study left the HCMV specificity of expanded NKG2C+ T cell clones unresolved. One observes that, in a handful of donors, these clonotypes were also the leading ones within the CD3+CD56-NKG2C+ fraction.

The chain joins TRBV5-1 to TRBJ2-2. The source material was blood T cells: a sorted CD56 or NKG2C T cell subset, CD4+ or CD8+ T cells, or bulk PBMC T cells (not recorded which). The source is a woman between 18 and 69 years old in good health. CDR3 in amino acids: CASRRMTETGELFF.